These T cell receptor beta chains were read from a single sample in a study of T cell responses to AZD1222 COVID-19 vaccine. Using immunoSEQ multiplex PCR, the repertoire was profiled, and TCRdb retains in-frame clones only, with some absent. The table includes around 99,000 clones, roughly 85% detected once. The sample in question was peripheral blood, obtained 28 days after the second AZD1222 dose. All receptors come from an adult who received the AZD1222 COVID-19 vaccine. CDR3s include the opening cysteine and the closing phenylalanine or tryptophan. D genes are given only for firm matches. Clone size is stated in some rows and not others, as once, few, many or a class when expanded.

v_gene,j_gene,abundance,d_gene,CDR3nt,CDR3aa
TRBV11-2,TRBJ2-3,NA,NA,TGTGCCAGCAGCTTAATCGGGTCTAGCACAGATACGCAGTATTTT,CASSLIGSSTDTQYF
TRBV19,TRBJ1-5,NA,NA,TGTGCCAGTAGTGTTGGGACGCGGCAGCCCCAGCATTTT,CASSVGTRQPQHF
TRBV24-1,TRBJ1-2,NA,NA,TGTGCCACCAGTGATTCTGGCAGGACGGATGGCTACACCTTC,CATSDSGRTDGYTF
TRBV6-5,TRBJ1-1,few,TRBD1,TGTGCCAGCAGTTACCTCACGACAGGGGTAACTGAAGCTTTCTTT,CASSYLTTGVTEAFF
TRBV19,TRBJ2-1,once,TRBD1,TGTGCCAGTAGTACGCAGGGACAGTTAGTATACAATGAGCAGTTCTTC,CASSTQGQLVYNEQFF
TRBV7-2,TRBJ2-7,NA,TRBD2,TGTGCCAGCAGCCCCCGGACTAGCGGATCCTACGAGCAGTACTTC,CASSPRTSGSYEQYF
TRBV4-1,TRBJ1-3,NA,NA,TGCGCCAGCAGCCACCGACAGGTCTCTGGAAACACCATATATTTT,CASSHRQVSGNTIYF
TRBV7-9,TRBJ2-7,NA,NA,TGTGCCAGCAGCAGACAAGTCTACGAGCAGTACTTC,CASSRQVYEQYF
TRBV9,TRBJ2-2,NA,NA,TGTGCCAGCAGCGTAGATAGTAGCGCAGATACCGGGGAGCTGTTTTTT,CASSVDSSADTGELFF
TRBV10-3,TRBJ1-1,NA,NA,TGTGCCATCAGGGCGGGATTCAGGGAAAAGAACACTGAAGCTTTCTTT,CAIRAGFREKNTEAFF
TRBV27,TRBJ1-6,NA,NA,TGTGCCAGCAGTTTGGGGGCAGGGCTGGATTCACCCCTCCACTTT,CASSLGAGLDSPLHF
TRBV10-1,TRBJ1-2,few,TRBD1,TGCGCCAGCAGTGGACAGGGGGCCTATGGCTACACCTTC,CASSGQGAYGYTF
TRBV6-5,TRBJ2-2,NA,NA,TGTGCCAGCAGTCACGAGAACACCGGGGAGCTGTTTTTT,CASSHENTGELFF
TRBV15,TRBJ2-2,many,TRBD1,TGTGCCACCAGCTCCGGGCAGGGGGAGAACACCGGGGAGCTGTTTTTT,CATSSGQGENTGELFF
TRBV19,TRBJ2-5,NA,TRBD2,TGTGCCAGTAGTGCCGGACTAGCGGGGATGGGTCTCCAAGAGACCCAGTACTTC,CASSAGLAGMGLQETQYF
TRBV6-5,TRBJ2-7,NA,TRBD1,TGTGCCAGCAGTTTTGGACAGGGAGCTATCGAGCAGTACTTC,CASSFGQGAIEQYF
TRBV4-1,TRBJ2-1,NA,NA,TGCGCCAGCAGCCAGGCTGGTGGTTTCTCCTACAATGAGCAGTTCTTC,CASSQAGGFSYNEQFF
TRBV27,TRBJ2-3,NA,NA,TGTGCCAGCAGAAGGCCGGGCACAGATACGCAGTATTTT,CASRRPGTDTQYF
TRBV4-3,TRBJ2-7,few,TRBD2,TGCGCCAGCAGCCAAGAGGGTAGCGGGTCCCAGTACTTC,CASSQEGSGSQYF
TRBV13,TRBJ1-1,NA,TRBD1,TGTGCCAGCAGCGCAGGACAGGGGCTCTTCTTT,CASSAGQGLFF
TRBV24-1,TRBJ2-5,NA,NA,TGTGCCACCAGTGATTCAGGGGATCAAGAGACCCAGTACTTC,CATSDSGDQETQYF
TRBV7-6,TRBJ2-2,NA,NA,TGTGCCAGCAGCTTAGGGGGAAACACCGGGGAGCTGTTTTTT,CASSLGGNTGELFF
TRBV13,TRBJ2-1,NA,NA,TGTGCCAGCAGCTCCCTAGGGACTTTGAGCTCCTACAATGAGCAGTTCTTC,CASSSLGTLSSYNEQFF
TRBV5-1,TRBJ2-1,NA,TRBD2,TGCGCCAGCAGCGGGCTAGCGGGGGGGCCGATGGATGAGCAGTTCTTC,CASSGLAGGPMDEQFF
TRBV5-1,TRBJ1-2,NA,NA,TGCGCCAGCAGCTTGGACTCAGGGGCCTATGGCTACACCTTC,CASSLDSGAYGYTF
TRBV4-3,TRBJ1-2,NA,NA,TGCGCCAGCAGCCAAGGAGGACAGAGGAATAACTATGGCTACACCTTC,CASSQGGQRNNYGYTF
TRBV6-1,TRBJ2-7,NA,TRBD1,TGTGCCAGCAGTGAACCGGGACAGGGAAACTACGAGCAGTACTTC,CASSEPGQGNYEQYF
TRBV11-2,TRBJ2-7,once,TRBD2,TGTGCCAGCAGATATAGCGGGGGACCCTACGAGCAGTACTTC,CASRYSGGPYEQYF
TRBV7-8,TRBJ2-7,few,NA,TGTGCCAGCAGCCGAGGGGGGTTCTACGAGCAGTACTTC,CASSRGGFYEQYF
TRBV27,TRBJ2-7,NA,NA,TGTGCCAGCAGTTTAGGGCGGGGCTCCTACGAGCAGTACTTC,CASSLGRGSYEQYF
TRBV5-6,TRBJ2-5,NA,TRBD2,TGTGCCAGCAGCCTTAGCGGGGGGGCTGGAGAGACCCAGTACTTC,CASSLSGGAGETQYF
TRBV3-1/TRBV3-2,TRBJ2-2,NA,NA,TGTGCCAGCAGCCAGCCCAACACCGGGGAGCTGTTTTTT,CASSQPNTGELFF
TRBV13,TRBJ1-1,NA,NA,TGTGCCAGCAGCTTAGGAGATCGACAGTACACTGAAGCTTTCTTT,CASSLGDRQYTEAFF
TRBV7-2,TRBJ1-1,NA,NA,TGTGCCAGCCTTCCGAGGACGGACACTGAAGCTTTCTTT,CASLPRTDTEAFF
TRBV9,TRBJ2-1,NA,NA,TGTGCCAGCAGCGTAAGGAGCTCCTACAATGAGCAGTTCTTC,CASSVRSSYNEQFF
TRBV11-2,TRBJ1-6,once,NA,TGTGCCAGCAGCTTGCCAGGGTGGTCACCCCTCCACTTT,CASSLPGWSPLHF
TRBV18,TRBJ1-4,NA,NA,TGTGCCAGCTCACCAGATGAAAAACTGTTTTTT,CASSPDEKLFF
TRBV7-2,TRBJ2-7,NA,NA,TGTGCCAGCAGCCCCGTGGGCTCCTACGAGCAGTACTTC,CASSPVGSYEQYF
TRBV5-1,TRBJ2-3,NA,NA,TGCGCCAGCAGCTTGTTTTCTACTAGCACAGATACGCAGTATTTT,CASSLFSTSTDTQYF